This is a list of T cell receptor beta chains from one sample in a study of CD8 T cells in ankylosing spondylitis. A single record per CDR3 protein comes from TCRdb applying MiXCR to the 5' RACE reads. The sample carries about 250,000 distinct CDR3 sequences, 15% to 20% recorded once. The sequenced sample was blood, either unsorted or a sorted T cell fraction (not recorded which). The receptors stem from a male donor with ankylosing spondylitis or in good health (not recorded which). Each CDR3 is given with its conserved first and last residue. The order of the fields is D gene, V gene, J gene, clone size, CDR3 DNA, CDR3 protein. D genes are given only for firm matches. Not every row has a clone size; where given, it reads once, few, many or a size class.

NA	TRBV7-8	TRBJ1-1	NA	TGTGCCAGCAGCTTAGTGGGGCCTCAGGGGTATCTCGACACTGAAGCTTTCTTT	CASSLVGPQGYLDTEAFF
NA	TRBV11-2	TRBJ2-5	NA	TGTGCCAGCAGCCACTGGGACGGCCAAGAGACCCAGTACTTC	CASSHWDGQETQYF
TRBD2	TRBV29-1	TRBJ2-1	NA	TGCAGCGTTCCTTCAGCGGGATACGATGAGCAGTTCTTC	CSVPSAGYDEQFF
TRBD1	TRBV7-9	TRBJ1-2	few	TGTGCCAGCAGCCCAGGGACAGCGGGAAACTATGGCTACACCTTC	CASSPGTAGNYGYTF
NA	TRBV20-1	TRBJ2-7	NA	TGCAGTGCTAGCGGAAGGGACGAGCAGTACTTC	CSASGRDEQYF
NA	TRBV7-9	TRBJ2-1	many	TGTGCCAGCAGTAGTGTCTTCTCCTACAATGAGCAGTTCTTC	CASSSVFSYNEQFF
NA	TRBV2	TRBJ2-7	many	TGTGCCAGCAGTCCCCCCGGAGGGTCAGCCTACGAGCAGTACTTC	CASSPPGGSAYEQYF
NA	TRBV7-2	TRBJ2-7	few	TGTGCCAGCAGCTCAGTTCTGGAGCAGTACTTC	CASSSVLEQYF
NA	TRBV28	TRBJ2-7	NA	TGTGCCAGCAGTTTATCCGGACCAGCGGGTTACGAGCAGTACTTC	CASSLSGPAGYEQYF
NA	TRBV11-2	TRBJ2-5	few	TGTGCCAGCAGCTCCCCACCAAGGGAGACCCAGTACTTC	CASSSPPRETQYF
NA	TRBV7-8	TRBJ2-1	NA	TGTGCCAGCAGCCCTTATTTAGTACAGGACTACAATGAGCAGTTCTTC	CASSPYLVQDYNEQFF
TRBD1	TRBV6-5	TRBJ2-7	NA	TGTGCCAGCAGTTACTCCCTCCGGACAGGGATGTACGAGCAGTACTTC	CASSYSLRTGMYEQYF
NA	TRBV5-5	TRBJ2-7	many	TGTGCCAGCAGCTTCGGGACATCGGGAGGTGACGAGCAGTACTTC	CASSFGTSGGDEQYF
NA	TRBV28	TRBJ2-7	NA	TGTGCCAGCAGTTTCCGGGACGTCTCCTACGAGCAGTACTTC	CASSFRDVSYEQYF
NA	TRBV12-3/TRBV12-4	TRBJ2-1	NA	TGTGCCAGCAGTTTAGGTCCCCCCCCAGGGGGGAATGAGCAGTTCTTC	CASSLGPPPGGNEQFF
NA	TRBV12-3/TRBV12-4	TRBJ2-1	few	TGTGCCAGCAGTTTAGGACTAGAAGTAAGGTATGAGCAGTTCTTC	CASSLGLEVRYEQFF
TRBD2	TRBV29-1	TRBJ2-3	few	TGCAGCGTTGAAGACGAAGGCGGGAGGAGCACAGATACGCAGTATTTT	CSVEDEGGRSTDTQYF
NA	TRBV6-1	TRBJ2-1	NA	TGTGCCAGCAGTGAAAGGGGGGAAGGACTAGTCGGTTACAATGAGCAGTTCTTC	CASSERGEGLVGYNEQFF
NA	TRBV29-1	TRBJ2-1	few	TGCAGCGTTGAATCCGGCGGGACAGAGTACAATGAGCAGTTCTTC	CSVESGGTEYNEQFF
NA	TRBV28	TRBJ1-1	NA	TGTGCCAGCAGTCCCCGGAGTCTGAACACTGAAGCTTTCTTT	CASSPRSLNTEAFF
NA	TRBV4-2	TRBJ2-7	NA	TGTGCCAGCAGCCAAGAACAGGGTAATTTTTACGAGCAGTACTTC	CASSQEQGNFYEQYF
NA	TRBV5-5	TRBJ2-1	many	TGTGCCAGCAGCCCCATGGTGGGATTAGTCCCCTACAATGAGCAGTTCTTC	CASSPMVGLVPYNEQFF